These T cell receptor beta chains were read from a single sample in a study of early T cells in non-severe SARS-CoV-2 infection. TCRdb reanalysed the 5' RACE reads using MiXCR and keeps one entry per CDR3 protein. The sample holds 45,000 to 60,000 distinct CDR3 sequences, about 9.4% seen once. Sequencing used whole blood. These receptor sequences come from an adult who was a healthcare worker with PCR-confirmed SARS-CoV-2 infection or an uninfected control (not recorded which). CDR3s include the opening cysteine and the closing phenylalanine or tryptophan. A D gene is named only where the DNA matches it firmly. The listing skips clone size in some rows; elsewhere it reads once, few, many or a size class.

clone size,J gene,V gene,D gene,CDR3 protein,CDR3 DNA
NA,TRBJ2-5,TRBV5-4,NA,CASREEYQETQYF,TGTGCCAGCAGAGAAGAGTACCAAGAGACCCAGTACTTC
many,TRBJ2-5,TRBV21-1,NA,CASSKVLDSQETQYF,TGTGCCAGCAGCAAAGTTCTGGACAGCCAAGAGACCCAGTACTTC
many,TRBJ2-3,TRBV14,NA,CASSLGVRDTQYF,TGTGCCAGCAGCTTGGGCGTCCGGGATACGCAGTATTTT
many,TRBJ1-2,TRBV10-3,NA,CASRPDNYGYTF,TGTGCCAGCAGGCCAGATAACTATGGCTACACCTTC
few,TRBJ2-7,TRBV9,TRBD2,CASSGPIAGFHEQYF,TGTGCCAGCAGCGGACCAATAGCGGGATTCCACGAGCAGTACTTC
NA,TRBJ2-5,TRBV25-1,NA,CASSYYGETQYF,TGTGCCAGCAGTTATTACGGCGAGACCCAGTACTTC
NA,TRBJ2-7,TRBV12-3/TRBV12-4,TRBD2,CASSFSSGIYEQYF,TGTGCCAGCAGTTTTTCTAGCGGGATCTACGAGCAGTACTTC
NA,TRBJ2-2,TRBV10-2,TRBD2,CASIWTSGTNTGELFF,TGCGCCAGCATTTGGACTAGCGGGACGAACACCGGGGAGCTGTTTTTT
many,TRBJ2-5,TRBV25-1,NA,CASSGQDSQETQYF,TGTGCCAGCAGTGGGCAAGACAGTCAAGAGACCCAGTACTTC
few,TRBJ1-5,TRBV20-1,NA,CSARSSRHSNQPQHF,TGCAGTGCTAGGTCCAGTCGACATAGCAATCAGCCCCAGCATTTT
many,TRBJ2-5,TRBV11-1,NA,CASSPDAGLRETQYF,TGTGCCAGCAGCCCAGACGCGGGACTCAGAGAGACCCAGTACTTC
many,TRBJ1-6,TRBV7-9,NA,CASSLTGSSYNSPLHF,TGTGCCAGCAGCTTAACAGGGAGCTCCTATAATTCACCCCTCCACTTT
NA,TRBJ2-7,TRBV24-1,NA,CATSDLMGTSYEQYF,TGTGCCACCAGTGATTTGATGGGCACCTCCTACGAGCAGTACTTC
few,TRBJ2-3,TRBV3-1,NA,CASSQGRNTDTQYF,TGTGCCAGCAGCCAAGGCAGGAACACAGATACGCAGTATTTT
many,TRBJ1-5,TRBV24-1,NA,CATSDPYQPQHF,TGTGCCACCAGTGATCCCTATCAGCCCCAGCATTTT
many,TRBJ1-1,TRBV5-5,NA,CASSPSGISGYTEAFF,TGTGCCAGCAGCCCGTCGGGCATTTCGGGTTACACTGAAGCTTTCTTT
few,TRBJ2-3,TRBV11-3,NA,CASSSGDTLTSDTQYF,TGTGCCAGCAGCTCGGGAGACACCCTCACGTCAGATACGCAGTATTTT
NA,TRBJ2-1,TRBV27,TRBD2,CASSLGREGNEQFF,TGTGCCAGCAGTTTGGGGCGGGAGGGAAATGAGCAGTTCTTC
few,TRBJ1-2,TRBV7-8,TRBD1,CASSLGYTGTGGSSQYGYTF,TGTGCCAGCAGCTTAGGTTATACCGGGACAGGGGGTAGTTCGCAATATGGCTACACCTTC
few,TRBJ2-5,TRBV14,NA,CASSQERAGETQYF,TGTGCCAGCAGCCAAGAGCGGGCGGGGGAGACCCAGTACTTC
few,TRBJ2-3,TRBV5-1,NA,CASSSDPGIADTQYF,TGCGCCAGCAGCTCGGACCCGGGGATCGCAGATACGCAGTATTTT
NA,TRBJ1-4,TRBV5-1,TRBD1,CASSPQGGPNEKLFF,TGCGCCAGCAGCCCGCAAGGGGGCCCGAATGAAAAACTGTTTTTT
NA,TRBJ1-2,TRBV30,NA,CAWSPLGVGYTF,TGTGCCTGGAGTCCCCTGGGGGTTGGCTACACCTTC
many,TRBJ1-1,TRBV6-5,NA,CASKGPKQGAFF,TGTGCCAGCAAGGGCCCAAAACAGGGAGCTTTCTTT
few,TRBJ2-1,TRBV29-1,NA,CSVAVLERKLF,TGCAGCGTTGCAGTTCTAGAAAGGAAACTCTTC
many,TRBJ1-1,TRBV12-3/TRBV12-4,TRBD1,CASSPQTGGHTEAFF,TGTGCCAGCAGTCCCCAGACAGGGGGCCACACTGAAGCTTTCTTT
many,TRBJ2-1,TRBV3-1,NA,CASSPPGGPHEQFF,TGTGCCAGCAGCCCCCCAGGGGGGCCCCATGAGCAGTTCTTC
many,TRBJ2-1,TRBV29-1,TRBD2,CSVDLGGVSSEFF,TGCAGCGTTGATCTGGGAGGGGTGAGCTCGGAGTTCTTC
few,TRBJ2-7,TRBV29-1,NA,CSVGTANYEQYF,TGCAGCGTTGGGACAGCCAACTACGAGCAGTACTTC
few,TRBJ2-3,TRBV5-1,TRBD2,CASSPTLPAGGTDTQYF,TGCGCCAGCAGCCCAACTCTCCCAGCGGGAGGCACAGATACGCAGTATTTT
NA,TRBJ2-7,TRBV6-2/TRBV6-3,NA,CASSTWGTASSYEQYF,TGTGCCAGCAGTACATGGGGGACTGCTAGCTCCTACGAGCAGTACTTC
many,TRBJ2-5,TRBV29-1,NA,CSAAPAAQETQYF,TGCAGCGCTGCTCCCGCGGCCCAAGAGACCCAGTACTTC
NA,TRBJ2-3,TRBV7-9,NA,CASSLAGPSATDTQYF,TGTGCCAGCAGCTTAGCCGGACCCTCCGCCACAGATACGCAGTATTTT
few,TRBJ1-3,TRBV2,NA,CASYISSGNTIYF,TGTGCCAGCTACATTAGCTCTGGAAACACCATATATTTT
many,TRBJ2-3,TRBV6-5,NA,CASSWGRADTQYF,TGTGCCAGCAGTTGGGGCAGGGCGGATACGCAGTATTTT
many,TRBJ2-5,TRBV10-3,NA,CAISGSVSGTQYF,TGTGCCATCAGCGGATCCGTCTCAGGGACCCAGTACTTC
many,TRBJ1-1,TRBV7-8,NA,CASSSYGRGRGNTEAFF,TGTGCCAGCAGCTCCTATGGTCGAGGCAGGGGGAACACTGAAGCTTTCTTT